This TCR beta chain was identified during a study of blood T cell repertoires in COVID-19. Turning to the study itself: Sites across the United States, Italy and Spain contributed samples from acute and convalescent COVID-19. PBMCs, B-cell-depleted T cells, or T cells provided the cDNA or gDNA that made up the material.

How the authors handled the data: Reference gene primer amplification gave estimated nucleated cell counts. TCRdb's table, derived via immunoSEQ multiplex PCR, lists solely in-frame clones and lacks some. V, J and clone size are taken as reported in that table, and D and trimming were inferred from the DNA itself. The table shows around 340,000 clones, with approximately 82% occurring only once. Sequenced sample: peripheral blood. The TCR sequence derives from a man aged 30 to 45 with active or convalescent COVID-19.

The CDR3 DNA sequence: TGTGCCAGCAGCTTGGCCAAACTAGCGGTGAACACCGGGGAGCTGTTTTTT. As protein: CASSLAKLAVNTGELFF. V gene TRBV5-6 combines with J gene TRBJ2-2; 8 bases agree with TRBD2. Germline loops: CDR1 SGHDT, CDR2 YYEEEE. The CDR3 is made up of 17 amino acids. V dropped 0 bases and J dropped 1; count of bases not matched to a gene: 5.